The 21 T cell receptor beta chains given below trace back to one sample, sequenced in a study of T-cell memory formation after mild COVID-19. TCRdb redid the calling of the 5' RACE reads with MiXCR, one entry per CDR3 protein. Of 300,000 to 350,000 distinct CDR3 sequences in the sample, approximately 15% are singletons; the top ten hold 21%. Sequencing was performed on PBMCs or a T cell subset sorted from them (not recorded which). These TCRs come from a man younger than 35 who had mild COVID-19 (a few samples of this study predate the infection). Cell type and time point are not known.

As for this clonotype: One end of the junction is discordant with germline, which a read error may explain. The CDR3 sequence: CASSQEGGTYTQYF. In DNA form, the CDR3 reads TGCGCCAGCAGCCAAGAAGGGGGCACATATACGCAGTATTTT. The rearrangement joins TRBV4-1 to TRBJ2-3; TRBD1 matches at 7 bases. The CDR3 runs to 14 residues. The germline V gene encodes CDR1 MGHRA and CDR2 YSYEKL.

The V and J genes are TRBV4-2 and TRBJ2-5; the match to TRBD1 covers 7 bases. The trim removed 1 base at V and 5 bases at J, leaving 10 bases unmatched. Germline V gene lookup returns CDR1 LGHNA and CDR2 YNFKEQ. The CDR3 has 16 amino acids. CDR3 bases: TGTGCCAGCAGCCAAGCTTCAGGGGGACAGATGGAGACCCAGTACTTC. Protein product: CASSQASGGQMETQYF.

This clonotype has ten or more counts. The chain combines TRBV12-3 or TRBV12-4 with TRBJ2-3, with 10 positions matching TRBD2. Trimming took 6 bases from V and 0 from J; bases not matched to a gene: 3. This CDR3 spans 15 amino acids. The CDR3 here is CASSRAGGSTDTQYF. DNA for the CDR3: TGTGCCAGCAGCCGAGCGGGGGGGAGCACAGATACGCAGTATTTT.

V is TRBV9 and J is TRBJ2-3; D is unclear. Germline CDR1 is SGDLS and CDR2 is YYNGEE. The CDR3 totals 12 residues. V shed 0 bases and J shed 6 bases, with 5 bases lying between them. The CDR3: CASSVGQDTQYF. CDR3 nucleotides: TGTGCCAGCAGCGTAGGCCAGGATACGCAGTATTTT.

The CDR3 region is CASSFPSNEQFF. CDR3 sequence (DNA): TGCGCCAGCAGCTTCCCAAGCAATGAGCAGTTCTTC. The rearrangement uses TRBV5-1 and TRBJ2-1, with unresolved D. The CDR3 spans 12 residues. From germline, CDR1 is SGHRS and CDR2 YFSETQ. Between the trimmed V and J ends, which lost 2 bases and 6 bases, there was a span of 6 bases.

This clonotype was observed a few times. The DNA for the CDR3 is TGCGCCAGCAGCACGGACAGGGGAGATGAGCAGTTCTTC. Translating it yields CASSTDRGDEQFF. The chain is built from TRBV5-1 and TRBJ2-1, with 9 bases fitting TRBD1. Germline trimming cut 4 bases from V and 8 bases from J; bases unmatched to any gene: 4. CDR1 is SGHRS, CDR2 YFSETQ, per germline. The CDR3 is 13 amino acids.

Only a few counts were recorded for this clonotype. The chain couples TRBV21-1 to TRBJ1-5. TRBV21-1 is described as a pseudogene. This CDR3 is built from 16 residues. CDR3 bases: TGTGCCAGCAGCAAAGCGGTTCCACAGAACAATCAGCCCCAGCATTTT. Its protein is CASSKAVPQNNQPQHF.

This sequence joins TRBV5-1 and TRBJ2-5; D is perhaps TRBD1 (6 bases). The CDR3 contains 14 residues. Germline CDR1 is SGHRS and CDR2 is YFSETQ. With 6 bases removed from V and 7 bases from J, the gap between germline ends came to 19 bases. In DNA, the CDR3 is TGCGCCAGCAACTCCGGGACACCTCTCGGGACCCAGTACTTC. It encodes CASNSGTPLGTQYF.

In this sample, this clonotype turned up a few times. This chain connects TRBV5-1 to TRBJ1-1, with a tentative D call TRBD1 (5 bases). V lost 5 bases and J 2 bases, leaving 13 bases between the germline ends. CDR3 length equals 14 residues. Per germline, CDR1 SGHRS and CDR2 YFSETQ. The CDR3 protein is CASRSQGLNTEAFF. Written as DNA, the CDR3 is TGCGCCAGCAGAAGCCAGGGTTTAAACACTGAAGCTTTCTTT.

The J gene is TRBJ2-2, the V gene TRBV6-5; D gene unclear. V lost 2 bases to trimming and J lost 1 base, with 8 bases between them. Germline V gives CDR1 MNHEY, CDR2 SVGAGI. CDR3 length: 15 residues. The CDR3 region has the DNA TGTGCCAGCAGTTACGGTCCAAGGAACACCGGGGAGCTGTTTTTT. Encoded protein: CASSYGPRNTGELFF.

The J gene is TRBJ2-7, the V gene TRBV5-1, with D tentatively TRBD1 (6 bases). CDR1 SGHRS and CDR2 YFSETQ come from the germline V gene. Trimming removed 0 bases at V and 5 bases at J, with 9 bases between. This CDR3 contains 13 residues. The CDR3 region is CASSLGQENEQYF. The CDR3 DNA reads TGCGCCAGCAGCTTGGGACAGGAGAACGAGCAGTACTTC.

This chain links TRBV5-1 with TRBJ2-6; D perhaps matches TRBD1 (5 bases). The germline V gene has CDR1 SGHRS and CDR2 YFSETQ. The CDR3 length is 17 residues. The V gene lost 4 bases and the J gene lost 0 bases, with 14 bases spanning the gap. CDR3 loop: CASSLRATSSGANVLTF. In DNA, the CDR3 is TGCGCCAGCAGCCTCAGGGCGACAAGCTCTGGGGCCAACGTCCTGACTTTC.

This chain links TRBV5-6 with TRBJ2-7, with D perhaps matching TRBD1 (5 bases). In germline, CDR1 is SGHDT, CDR2 YYEEEE. The CDR3 sequence is 14 residues long. V was trimmed by 4 bases and J by 1 base, leaving 12 bases between them. The CDR3 sequence is CASSRSGQSYEQYV. For the CDR3, the DNA is TGTGCCAGCAGCCGCTCTGGACAATCCTACGAGCAGTACGTC.

The chain joins TRBV4-1 to TRBJ1-3; no firm D call. The germline gives CDR1 MGHRA, CDR2 YSYEKL. This CDR3 comprises 14 residues. Trimming took 0 bases from V and 0 from J, leaving 3 bases between them. CDR3 sequence reads: CASSQDHSGNTIYF. The CDR3 bases are TGCGCCAGCAGCCAAGATCACTCTGGAAACACCATATATTTT.

The chain couples TRBV20-1 to TRBJ2-2, with no clear D. V was shortened by 1 base and J by 0 bases, with 6 bases between the two germline ends. Germline V gene sequence: CDR1 DFQATT, CDR2 SNEGSKA (reference sequence). The CDR3 has 14 residues. The CDR3 region is CSARGSSNTGELFF. CDR3 bases: TGCAGTGCTAGAGGATCTTCGAACACCGGGGAGCTGTTTTTT.

This clonotype has a handful of counts. The chain links TRBV4-3 to TRBJ2-1, with D perhaps matching TRBD1 (6 bases). Germline CDR1 LGHNA, CDR2 YSLEER. The CDR3 is made up of 16 amino acids. V was clipped by 0 bases and J by 2 bases, with 11 bases between them. The chain's CDR3 is CASSQDIDRPYNEQFF. The DNA for the CDR3 is TGCGCCAGCAGCCAAGATATCGACAGGCCCTACAATGAGCAGTTCTTC.

This clonotype occurred a few times. The genes are TRBV30 and TRBJ2-3; D might be TRBD1 (5 bases). The germline V gene has CDR1 GTSNPN and CDR2 SVGIG (reference sequence). V lost 4 bases and J lost 3, with 11 bases in between. The length of the CDR3 is 13 residues. Written as DNA, the CDR3 is TGTGCCTGGATCTTCAAGGGGACAGATACGCAGTATTTT. Translation: CAWIFKGTDTQYF.

This clonotype was seen a few times. The genes are TRBV7-9 and TRBJ1-6; unclear D gene. Germline CDR1 and CDR2: SEHNR and FQNEAQ (reference sequence). The CDR3 is 20 amino acids. The V end was cut by 5 bases, the J end by 0 bases, with 23 bases between. CDR3 DNA sequence: TGTGCCAGCAGCCGATATGGGGATTTCCCGTCCAGCTCCTATAATTCACCCCTCCACTTT. It is translated as CASSRYGDFPSSSYNSPLHF.

J is TRBJ2-2 and V is TRBV27; a possible D gene is TRBD1 (5 bases). V was cut by 8 bases and J by 2 bases, with 18 bases left in between. The length of the CDR3 is 16 residues. CDR1 and CDR2 (germline): MNHEY, SMNVEV (reference sequence). CDR3 nucleotide sequence: TGTGCCAGCCGCCCCCCTGGACACCCAAACACCGGGGAGCTGTTTTTT. It codes for CASRPPGHPNTGELFF.

This clonotype was picked up a small number of times. This chain joins TRBV7-6 and TRBJ2-3; D perhaps matches TRBD1 (5 bases). The length of the CDR3 is 17 residues. V gave up 1 base and J gave up 3 bases, with 17 bases separating them. The germline V gene encodes CDR1 SGHVS and CDR2 FNYEAQ. In DNA, the CDR3 is TGTGCCAGCAGCTTAGGGGCCAGGGTCGAACGTACAGATACGCAGTATTTT. Translated: CASSLGARVERTDTQYF.

This clonotype occurred a few times. The gene calls are TRBV4-1 and TRBJ2-1; D may be TRBD1 (6 bases). V shed 3 bases and J shed 6 bases, with 12 bases lying between them. The CDR3 consists of 14 residues. Germline V gives CDR1 MGHRA, CDR2 YSYEKL. The CDR3 loop reads CASSHAARGNEQFF. CDR3 in DNA: TGCGCCAGCAGCCACGCGGCCAGGGGCAATGAGCAGTTCTTC.